This TCR beta chain was captured by sequencing in a study of graft-versus-host responses after intestinal transplantation. Study outcomes and limitations: Detected in recipient marrow were GvH clones, some of which were first observed in ileum or blood.

Turning to this clone: Its antigen is still unknown.

TCRdb's copy holds only in-frame clones and misses some; the assay was immunoSEQ multiplex PCR. There are more than 85,000 clones in the sample; approximately 94% occur only once, and 1.5% to 2% lies in the top ten. This sequence originates from a human donor who received an intestinal transplant. The sequencing here drew on unstimulated CD8+ T cells sorted from spleen or lymph node cells, taken before intestinal transplant.

The CDR3 region is CASSQDIAGGSYNEQFF. CDR3 DNA: TGCGCCAGCAGCCAAGATATAGCGGGGGGGTCCTACAATGAGCAGTTCTTC. The V call is TRBV4-3, the J call TRBJ2-1, with TRBD2 identical over 11 bases. This CDR3 is 17 amino acids long. The V gene end was trimmed by 0 bases and the J gene end by 1 base; junction bases not matched to a gene: 2. Germline V gene data show CDR1 as LGHNA and CDR2 as YSLEER.